The clone carrying this TCR beta chain was seen just once. Its antigen is unknown. The data were taken from a study of cytomegalovirus exposure and HLA in healthy donors. Looking at the study overall: An earlier analysis found under 130 million unique TCR beta sequences from about 190 million T cells. Within the Caucasian-associated ancestry cluster were around 80% of the approximately 400 genotyped donors.

V lost 5 bases and J lost 4; bases outside the gene matches: 7. This CDR3 comprises 15 residues. In germline, CDR1 is MDHEN, CDR2 SYDVKM. A multiplex PCR was run with 60 Vbeta primers and 13 Jbeta primers. Profiling relied on immunoSEQ multiplex PCR, and the TCRdb table lists in-frame clones only, not all of them. The table includes roughly 93,000 clones, about 80% detected once. Study conclusions and caveats: Roughly uniform depth of sequencing across donors was assumed in presence/absence analyses. It is likely that the observed cluster of highly shared sequence variants was a sequencing artifact.

What was sequenced was PBMCs. The V gene is TRBV28, the J gene TRBJ1-3, with 8 positions matching TRBD1. The sequence was collected from a man aged 18 to 29 in good health and CMV-seropositive. CDR3 sequence reads: CASSLERDRGNTIYF. The CDR3 nucleotides read TGTGCCAGCAGTCTAGAACGGGACAGGGGAAACACCATATATTTT.